These T cell receptor beta chains were read from a single sample in a study of blood T cell repertoires in COVID-19. Using immunoSEQ multiplex PCR, the repertoire was profiled, and TCRdb retains in-frame clones only, with some absent. The sample holds approximately 66,000 clones; around 84% are singletons and the top ten take 5.5% to 8.5%. Sequenced sample: peripheral blood. The source is a man in his fifties or sixties with active COVID-19. Both conserved end residues are part of each CDR3. The order of the fields is J gene, V gene, D gene, clone size, CDR3 protein, CDR3 DNA. The D gene is left open where the match is weak. Clone size appears in some rows only: once, few, many, or a class for an expanded clone.

J: TRBJ2-1
V: TRBV7-2
D: TRBD2
size: once
CDR3: CASSLEASGPYNEQFF
DNA: TGTGCCAGCAGCTTAGAGGCTAGCGGTCCCTACAATGAGCAGTTCTTC

J: TRBJ2-3
V: TRBV5-1
D: -
size: -
CDR3: CASSYSAGSSQYF
DNA: TGCGCCAGCAGCTATAGCGCGGGGTCGTCGCAGTATTTT

J: TRBJ2-1
V: TRBV6-2/TRBV6-3
D: TRBD2
size: few
CDR3: CASSYDFRERDLSSGDEQFF
DNA: TGTGCCAGCAGTTACGATTTTAGGGAAAGGGATTTGTCTAGCGGCGATGAGCAGTTCTTC

J: TRBJ1-1
V: TRBV9
D: -
size: -
CDR3: CASSPEGGNTEAFF
DNA: TGTGCCAGCAGCCCGGAAGGGGGGAACACTGAAGCTTTCTTT

J: TRBJ1-1
V: TRBV24-1
D: -
size: -
CDR3: CATKGTGNLNTEAFF
DNA: TGTGCCACCAAAGGAACAGGGAATTTGAACACTGAAGCTTTCTTT

J: TRBJ2-5
V: TRBV11-3
D: -
size: -
CDR3: CASSLDIETQYF
DNA: TGTGCCAGCAGCTTAGATATCGAGACCCAGTACTTC

J: TRBJ2-1
V: TRBV19
D: TRBD2
size: -
CDR3: CASSQLAGGQYEQFF
DNA: TGTGCCAGTAGCCAACTAGCGGGGGGCCAGTATGAGCAGTTCTTC

J: TRBJ2-1
V: TRBV3-1/TRBV3-2
D: TRBD2
size: -
CDR3: CASSQGTSGSDEQFF
DNA: TGTGCCAGCAGCCAAGGGACTAGCGGGAGCGATGAGCAGTTCTTC

J: TRBJ1-3
V: TRBV6-5
D: -
size: once
CDR3: CASSYASSGNTIYF
DNA: TGTGCCAGCAGTTATGCGAGCTCTGGAAACACCATATATTTT

J: TRBJ2-1
V: TRBV9
D: -
size: few
CDR3: CASSVLNSGNEQFF
DNA: TGTGCCAGCAGCGTGCTTAATAGCGGCAATGAGCAGTTCTTC

J: TRBJ2-1
V: TRBV24-1
D: TRBD2
size: -
CDR3: CATSDPAGADYNEQFF
DNA: TGTGCCACCAGTGATCCGGCGGGAGCGGACTACAATGAGCAGTTCTTC

J: TRBJ1-5
V: TRBV5-1
D: TRBD1
size: -
CDR3: CASSLDRGGQPQHF
DNA: TGCGCCAGCAGCCTCGACAGGGGTGGCCAGCCCCAGCATTTT

J: TRBJ2-2
V: TRBV27
D: -
size: -
CDR3: CASSLFDTGELFF
DNA: TGTGCCAGCAGTTTGTTCGACACCGGGGAGCTGTTTTTT

J: TRBJ1-4
V: TRBV5-8
D: TRBD1
size: -
CDR3: CASSPRQGINEKLFF
DNA: TGTGCCAGCAGCCCGCGACAGGGGATTAATGAAAAACTGTTTTTT

J: TRBJ2-2
V: TRBV10-1
D: -
size: -
CDR3: CASSFSGDGELFF
DNA: TGCGCCAGCAGTTTCTCGGGGGATGGGGAGCTGTTTTTT

J: TRBJ1-5
V: TRBV3-1/TRBV3-2
D: -
size: -
CDR3: CASSQDSTGKGGNQPQHF
DNA: TGTGCCAGCAGCCAAGATTCAACCGGGAAGGGGGGCAATCAGCCCCAGCATTTT

J: TRBJ1-6
V: TRBV6-1
D: TRBD1
size: -
CDR3: CASSERQGLNSPLHF
DNA: TGTGCCAGCAGTGAGCGACAGGGGCTTAATTCACCCCTCCACTTT

J: TRBJ2-1
V: TRBV25-1
D: TRBD2
size: -
CDR3: CASSESPLAGANEQFF
DNA: TGTGCCAGCAGTGAATCCCCACTAGCGGGAGCCAATGAGCAGTTCTTC

J: TRBJ2-5
V: TRBV12-3/TRBV12-4
D: -
size: few
CDR3: CASSFRETQYF
DNA: TGTGCCAGCAGTTTTCGGGAGACCCAGTACTTC

J: TRBJ2-3
V: TRBV11-2
D: -
size: once
CDR3: CASSPHWTGTDTQYF
DNA: TGTGCCAGCAGCCCCCATTGGACTGGAACAGATACGCAGTATTTT

J: TRBJ1-1
V: TRBV11-3
D: -
size: -
CDR3: CASRWRGHTEAFF
DNA: TGTGCCAGCAGATGGCGGGGCCACACTGAAGCTTTCTTT

J: TRBJ2-2
V: TRBV10-3
D: -
size: -
CDR3: CAISESGRVFSTGELFF
DNA: TGTGCCATCAGTGAGTCGGGGCGAGTTTTCAGCACCGGGGAGCTGTTTTTT

J: TRBJ1-6
V: TRBV9
D: -
size: -
CDR3: CASSAAVNSPLHF
DNA: TGTGCCAGCAGCGCCGCGGTTAATTCACCCCTCCACTTT

J: TRBJ2-3
V: TRBV19
D: TRBD2
size: once
CDR3: CASSIDRGGSTDTQYF
DNA: TGTGCCAGTAGTATAGATCGGGGGGGCAGCACAGATACGCAGTATTTT

J: TRBJ1-3
V: TRBV19
D: -
size: -
CDR3: CASMAIAGNTIYF
DNA: TGTGCCAGTATGGCAATTGCTGGAAACACCATATATTTT

J: TRBJ1-1
V: TRBV7-2
D: -
size: few
CDR3: CASSPYLNTEAFF
DNA: TGTGCCAGCAGCCCCTACCTGAACACTGAAGCTTTCTTT

J: TRBJ2-1
V: TRBV5-1
D: -
size: -
CDR3: CASSLDFNEQFF
DNA: TGCGCCAGCAGCTTGGACTTCAATGAGCAGTTCTTC

J: TRBJ1-1
V: TRBV19
D: -
size: -
CDR3: CASSTDRIYTEAFF
DNA: TGTGCCAGTAGTACCGACAGAATATACACTGAAGCTTTCTTT

J: TRBJ2-4
V: TRBV7-9
D: -
size: once
CDR3: CASSILTGTKNIQYF
DNA: TGTGCCAGCAGCATATTGACAGGAACCAAAAACATTCAGTACTTC

J: TRBJ2-1
V: TRBV27
D: TRBD1
size: -
CDR3: CATRQGAPYNEQFF
DNA: TGTGCCACCCGGCAGGGGGCCCCCTACAATGAGCAGTTCTTC

J: TRBJ2-1
V: TRBV5-1
D: -
size: -
CDR3: CASATELYNEQFF
DNA: TGCGCCAGCGCGACAGAGCTATACAATGAGCAGTTCTTC

J: TRBJ1-3
V: TRBV6-5
D: TRBD1
size: -
CDR3: CASSQPGQGGNTIYF
DNA: TGTGCCAGCAGTCAACCGGGACAGGGAGGAAACACCATATATTTT

J: TRBJ1-2
V: TRBV25-1
D: TRBD1
size: -
CDR3: CAILSRRGKLTNYGYTF
DNA: TGTGCCATCCTAAGCCGCAGGGGGAAGTTGACTAACTATGGCTACACCTTC

J: TRBJ2-5
V: TRBV24-1
D: -
size: -
CDR3: CATSDPSRGGVETQYF
DNA: TGTGCCACCAGTGATCCATCGCGCGGCGGAGTAGAGACCCAGTACTTC

J: TRBJ1-1
V: TRBV20-1
D: -
size: -
CDR3: CSASGPGNMNTEAFF
DNA: TGCAGTGCTAGTGGGCCGGGGAATATGAACACTGAAGCTTTCTTT

J: TRBJ2-1
V: TRBV10-1
D: TRBD1
size: -
CDR3: CASSEYRGRGNEQFF
DNA: TGCGCCAGCAGTGAATACAGGGGGCGGGGGAATGAGCAGTTCTTC

J: TRBJ2-1
V: TRBV2
D: TRBD1
size: -
CDR3: CASTQLRQGGEQFF
DNA: TGTGCCAGCACGCAGCTAAGACAGGGCGGGGAGCAGTTCTTC

J: TRBJ1-6
V: TRBV5-1
D: -
size: -
CDR3: CASSSGESSYNSPLHF
DNA: TGCGCCAGCAGCTCGGGAGAGAGCTCCTATAATTCACCCCTCCACTTT

J: TRBJ2-3
V: TRBV5-4
D: -
size: -
CDR3: CASSLDLRSTDTQYF
DNA: TGTGCCAGCAGCTTGGATCTTAGATCCACAGATACGCAGTATTTT

J: TRBJ2-2
V: TRBV24-1
D: TRBD1
size: -
CDR3: CATSETGTGGPGELFF
DNA: TGTGCCACCAGTGAGACCGGGACAGGGGGTCCCGGGGAGCTGTTTTTT

J: TRBJ1-6
V: TRBV2
D: -
size: -
CDR3: CASTGGSYNSPLHF
DNA: TGTGCCAGCACCGGCGGGAGTTATAATTCACCCCTCCACTTT

J: TRBJ1-6
V: TRBV11-2
D: -
size: -
CDR3: CASSTGGGSSYNSPLHF
DNA: TGTGCCAGCAGCACCGGTGGTGGGAGCTCCTATAATTCACCCCTCCACTTT

J: TRBJ2-7
V: TRBV9
D: -
size: -
CDR3: CASSTGLSRIEQYF
DNA: TGTGCCAGCAGTACGGGACTTTCTCGGATCGAGCAGTACTTC

J: TRBJ1-1
V: TRBV6-2/TRBV6-3
D: TRBD1
size: -
CDR3: CASSASRDRVRIVTEAFF
DNA: TGTGCCAGCAGTGCTTCCCGGGACAGGGTGCGGATTGTCACTGAAGCTTTCTTT

J: TRBJ2-5
V: TRBV24-1
D: TRBD1
size: -
CDR3: CATSDPTGDETQYF
DNA: TGTGCCACCAGTGATCCAACAGGGGATGAGACCCAGTACTTC

J: TRBJ2-6
V: TRBV5-4
D: -
size: -
CDR3: CASSSTPQGTGANVLTF
DNA: TGTGCCAGCAGCTCCACCCCGCAGGGTACCGGGGCCAACGTCCTGACTTTC

J: TRBJ1-6
V: TRBV2
D: -
size: -
CDR3: CASSEESSYNSPLHF
DNA: TGTGCCAGCAGTGAAGAGAGCTCCTATAATTCACCCCTCCACTTT

J: TRBJ2-3
V: TRBV4-2
D: TRBD2
size: -
CDR3: CASTHTSGSADTQYF
DNA: TGTGCCAGCACCCATACTAGCGGGAGCGCAGATACGCAGTATTTT

J: TRBJ2-1
V: TRBV6-5
D: -
size: -
CDR3: CASRRQRTNYNEQFF
DNA: TGTGCCAGCAGGAGACAGCGAACCAACTACAATGAGCAGTTCTTC

J: TRBJ1-2
V: TRBV3-1/TRBV3-2
D: -
size: -
CDR3: CASSQVSDSGYTF
DNA: TGTGCCAGCAGCCAAGTAAGCGATTCGGGCTACACCTTC

J: TRBJ1-1
V: TRBV29-1
D: TRBD1
size: -
CDR3: CSVEQTGGLERGAFF
DNA: TGCAGCGTTGAACAGACAGGGGGCCTCGAACGGGGAGCTTTCTTT

J: TRBJ1-6
V: TRBV4-1
D: -
size: -
CDR3: CASSQEEGSWSPLHF
DNA: TGCGCCAGCAGCCAAGAGGAGGGATCCTGGTCACCCCTCCACTTT